This TCR beta chain was recovered during a study of blood T cell repertoires in COVID-19 (dated by TCRdb to 2018 to 2021). Study-wide context: The collaborator samples originated in the United States, Italy and Spain and spanned the acute and convalescent phases of COVID-19. The prospective study material was composed of cDNA or gDNA derived from T cells, B-cell-depleted T cells, or PBMCs. The dataset comprised deeply sampled blood TCRbeta repertoires from subjects exposed to, actively infected with, or recovered from COVID-19. The repertoires were released in a freely available public database intended as a resource for research on the immune response to SARS-CoV-2. The samples were drawn from two sources: the first 160 participants of the ongoing ImmuneRACE study, and over 1,000 subjects contributed by 6 global collaborators. Nearly every sample came with metadata listing a de-identified subject ID, COVID-19 status, age in years and sex. Where available, HLA class I and class II types were obtained from metadata supplied by the sample provider rather than from assay-based typing.

Overall study outcomes, separate from this receptor: The quantity of clinical and demographic metadata differed by source and by participant and was supplied without curation.

In regard to this clone: Which antigen it targets is not known. Per-nucleotide qualities are absent, and no much larger clonotype sits a single base away.

TCRbeta CDR3 regions were amplified from genomic DNA by means of the immunoSEQ Assay, a bias-controlled multiplex PCR. Processing in the source paper ran as follows. Nucleated cell counts per sample were estimated from amplification of reference gene primers within the assay. Sequence reads were collapsed and filtered to measure the absolute abundance of every unique TCRbeta CDR3 rearrangement. Productive Simpson clonality was computed per sample as the square root of Simpson's diversity index over productive rearrangements. This is the immuneACCESS table as TCRdb keeps it, with only in-frame sequences that have V and J called. A part of the clones is gone; compared with another copy, unresolved V genes explain less than half, and the rest is unexplained. From that table come the V and J calls and clone size; the DNA was used to work out D and trimming. The sample table contains around 300,000 clones; only one count was recorded for around 90% of them. The ten largest clones capture 0.85% to 1% of the sample.

CDR1 and CDR2, per the germline V gene, are LGHNA and YNFKEQ. Trimming takes 0 bases off V and 5 bases off J; junction bases not matched to a gene: 11. The CDR3 runs 17 amino acids, cysteine and phenylalanine included. CDR3 DNA is the only sequence kept; it has 51 bases, read in frame from the first base. Another Seattle source contributed samples from volunteer blood donors who had recovered from COVID-19. Collaborating institutions collected whole blood in K2EDTA tubes following their own protocols. For TCRbeta analysis, collaborators shipped samples in one of three forms: frozen whole blood, isolated PBMCs, or DNA extracted from either of those sample types.

This chain is built from TRBV4-2 and TRBJ2-7, with 9 central nucleotides matching TRBD1. The TCR sequence derives from a woman in her forties who had recovered from COVID-19. Sequenced sample: peripheral blood. The CDR3 protein sequence reads: CASSQESQDRGWDEQYF. The sequenced DNA: TGTGCCAGCAGCCAAGAGTCTCAGGACAGGGGTTGGGACGAGCAGTACTTC.